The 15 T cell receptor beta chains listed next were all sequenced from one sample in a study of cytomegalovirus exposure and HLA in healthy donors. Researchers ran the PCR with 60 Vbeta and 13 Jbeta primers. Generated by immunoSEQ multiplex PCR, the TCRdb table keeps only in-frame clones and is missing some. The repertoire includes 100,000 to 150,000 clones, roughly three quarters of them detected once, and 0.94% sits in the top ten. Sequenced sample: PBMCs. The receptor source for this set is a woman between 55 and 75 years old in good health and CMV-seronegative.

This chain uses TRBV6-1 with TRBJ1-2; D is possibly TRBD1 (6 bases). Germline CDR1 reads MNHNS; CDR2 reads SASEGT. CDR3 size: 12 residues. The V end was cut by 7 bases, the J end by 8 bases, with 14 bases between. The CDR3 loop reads CASILQGWGYTF. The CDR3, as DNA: TGTGCCAGCATCCTACAGGGATGGGGCTACACCTTC.

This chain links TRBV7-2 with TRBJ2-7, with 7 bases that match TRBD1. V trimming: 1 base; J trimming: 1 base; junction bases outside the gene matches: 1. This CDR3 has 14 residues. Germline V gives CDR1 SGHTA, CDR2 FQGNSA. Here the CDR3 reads CASSLGDRSYEQYF. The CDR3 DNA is TGTGCCAGCAGCTTAGGGGACAGATCCTACGAGCAGTACTTC.

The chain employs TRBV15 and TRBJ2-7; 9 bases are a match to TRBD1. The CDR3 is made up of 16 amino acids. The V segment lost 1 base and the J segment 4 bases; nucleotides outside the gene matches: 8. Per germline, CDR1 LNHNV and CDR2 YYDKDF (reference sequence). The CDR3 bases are TGTGCCACCAGCAGAGGGAACAGGGGGCTTTCTTACGAGCAGTACTTC. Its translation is CATSRGNRGLSYEQYF.

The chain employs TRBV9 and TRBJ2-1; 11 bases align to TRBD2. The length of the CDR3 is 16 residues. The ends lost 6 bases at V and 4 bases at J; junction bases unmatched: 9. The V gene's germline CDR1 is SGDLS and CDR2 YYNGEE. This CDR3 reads CASTSWVAGGYNEQFF. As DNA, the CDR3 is TGTGCCAGCACCTCCTGGGTAGCGGGAGGGTACAATGAGCAGTTCTTC.

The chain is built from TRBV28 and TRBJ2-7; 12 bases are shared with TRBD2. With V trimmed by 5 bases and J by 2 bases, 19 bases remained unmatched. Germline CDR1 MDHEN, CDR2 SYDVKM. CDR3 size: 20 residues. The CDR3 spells CASSPVGKRRGLAGPYEQYF. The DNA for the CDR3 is TGTGCCAGCAGTCCTGTAGGGAAACGGCGCGGACTAGCGGGACCCTACGAGCAGTACTTC. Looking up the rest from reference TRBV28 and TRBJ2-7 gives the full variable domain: DVKVTQSSRYLVKRTGEKVFLECVQDMDHENMFWYRQDPGLGLRLIYFSYDVKMKEKGDIPEGYSVSREKKERFSLILESASTNQTSMYLCASSPVGKRRGLAGPYEQYFGPGTRLTVT.

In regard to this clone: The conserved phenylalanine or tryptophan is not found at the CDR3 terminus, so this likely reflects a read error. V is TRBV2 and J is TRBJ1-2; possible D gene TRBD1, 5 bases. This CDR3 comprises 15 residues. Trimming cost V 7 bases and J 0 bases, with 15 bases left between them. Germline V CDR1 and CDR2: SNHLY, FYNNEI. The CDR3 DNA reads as TGTGCCAGCATTCGAGCCAGGGAAGCTAACTATGGCTACACCCTC. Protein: CASIRAREANYGYTL.

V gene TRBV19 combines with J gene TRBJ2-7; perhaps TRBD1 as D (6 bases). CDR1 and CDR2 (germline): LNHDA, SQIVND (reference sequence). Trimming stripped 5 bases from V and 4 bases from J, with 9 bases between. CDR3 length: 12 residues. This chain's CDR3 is CASSPGAYEQYF. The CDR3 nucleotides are TGTGCCAGTAGTCCAGGGGCTTACGAGCAGTACTTC.

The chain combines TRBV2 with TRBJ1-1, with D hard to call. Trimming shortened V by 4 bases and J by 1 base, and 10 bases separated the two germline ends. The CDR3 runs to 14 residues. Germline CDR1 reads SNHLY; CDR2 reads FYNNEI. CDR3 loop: CASSGRLGNTEAFF. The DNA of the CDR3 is TGTGCCAGCAGTGGCAGGTTGGGGAACACTGAAGCTTTCTTT.

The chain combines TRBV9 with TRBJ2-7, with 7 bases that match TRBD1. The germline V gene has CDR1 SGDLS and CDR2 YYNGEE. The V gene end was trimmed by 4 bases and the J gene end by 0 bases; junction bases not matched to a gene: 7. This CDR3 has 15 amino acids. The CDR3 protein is CASSKSGGDSYEQYF. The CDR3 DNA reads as TGTGCCAGCAGCAAATCAGGGGGAGACTCCTACGAGCAGTACTTC. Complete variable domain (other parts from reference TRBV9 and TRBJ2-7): DSGVTQTPKHLITATGQRVTLRCSPRSGDLSVYWYQQSLDQGLQFLIQYYNGEERAKGNILERFSAQQFPDLHSELNLSSLELGDSALYFCASSKSGGDSYEQYFGPGTRLTVT.

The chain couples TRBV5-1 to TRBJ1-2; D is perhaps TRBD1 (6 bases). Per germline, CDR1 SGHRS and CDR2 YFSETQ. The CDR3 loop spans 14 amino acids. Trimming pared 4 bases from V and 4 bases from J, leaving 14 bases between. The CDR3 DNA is TGCGCCAGCAGCCCCCTGACAGGACCCTATGGCTACACCTTC. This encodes CASSPLTGPYGYTF.

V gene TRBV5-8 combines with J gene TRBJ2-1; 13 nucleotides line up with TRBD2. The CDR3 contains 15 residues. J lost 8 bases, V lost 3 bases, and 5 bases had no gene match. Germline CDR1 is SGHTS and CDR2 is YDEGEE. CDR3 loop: CASSSGLAGNDEQFF. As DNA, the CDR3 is TGTGCCAGCAGCTCGGGACTAGCGGGAAACGATGAGCAGTTCTTC. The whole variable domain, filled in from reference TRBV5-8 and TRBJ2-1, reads EAGVTQSPTHLIKTRGQQATLRCSPISGHTSVYWYQQALGLGLQFLLWYDEGEERNRGNFPPRFSGRQFPNYSSELNVNALELEDSALYLCASSSGLAGNDEQFFGPGTRLTVL.

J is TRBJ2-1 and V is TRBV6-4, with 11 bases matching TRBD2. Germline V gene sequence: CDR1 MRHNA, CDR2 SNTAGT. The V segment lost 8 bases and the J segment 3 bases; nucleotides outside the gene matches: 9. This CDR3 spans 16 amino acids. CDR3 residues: CASGIAGGAGYNEQFF. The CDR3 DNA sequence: TGTGCCAGCGGGATAGCGGGGGGGGCCGGCTACAATGAGCAGTTCTTC.

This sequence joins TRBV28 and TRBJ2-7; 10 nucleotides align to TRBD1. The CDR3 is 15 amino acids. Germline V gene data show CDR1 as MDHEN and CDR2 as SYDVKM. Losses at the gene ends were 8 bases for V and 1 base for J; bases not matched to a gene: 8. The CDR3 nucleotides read TGTGCCAGCCAAACGACAGGGGGCGTATCCTACGAGCAGTACTTC. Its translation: CASQTTGGVSYEQYF.

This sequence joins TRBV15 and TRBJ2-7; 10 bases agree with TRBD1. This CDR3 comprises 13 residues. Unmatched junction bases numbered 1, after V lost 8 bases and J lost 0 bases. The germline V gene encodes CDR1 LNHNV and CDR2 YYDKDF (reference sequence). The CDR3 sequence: CATGTGVSYEQYF. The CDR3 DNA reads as TGTGCCACCGGGACAGGGGTCTCCTACGAGCAGTACTTC. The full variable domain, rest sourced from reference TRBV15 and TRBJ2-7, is DAMVIQNPRYQVTQFGKPVTLSCSQTLNHNVMYWYQQKSSQAPKLLFHYYDKDFNNEADTPDNFQSRRPNTSFCFLDIRSPGLGDTAMYLCATGTGVSYEQYFGPGTRLTVT.

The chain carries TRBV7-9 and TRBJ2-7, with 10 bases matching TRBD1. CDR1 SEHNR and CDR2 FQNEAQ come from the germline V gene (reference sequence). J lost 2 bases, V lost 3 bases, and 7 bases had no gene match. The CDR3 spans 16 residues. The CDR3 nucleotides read TGTGCCAGCAGCTTGGGACAGGGGTCCCTCCCCTACGAGCAGTACTTC. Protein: CASSLGQGSLPYEQYF. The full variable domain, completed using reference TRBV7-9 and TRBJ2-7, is DTGVSQNPRHKITKRGQNVTFRCDPISEHNRLYWYRQTLGQGPEFLTYFQNEAQLEKSRLLSDRFSAERPKGSFSTLEIQRTEQGDSAMYLCASSLGQGSLPYEQYFGPGTRLTVT.